One sample yielded the 30 T cell receptor beta chains listed below, sequenced in a study of blood T cell repertoires in COVID-19. Libraries were prepared by immunoSEQ multiplex PCR; TCRdb keeps only in-frame clonotypes and omits some of them. The sample lists 95,000 to 150,000 clones, around 80% seen once, with 16% in the top ten. The sequencing input was peripheral blood. Receptor source: a man between 60 and 75 years old with active or convalescent COVID-19.

The V gene is TRBV29-1, the J gene TRBJ1-1, with 7 bases that match TRBD1. CDR3 size: 14 residues. J lost 1 base, V lost 4 bases, and 6 bases had no gene match. Germline V CDR1 and CDR2: SQVTM, ANQGSEA. The CDR3 loop reads CSVAERQGNTEAFF. For the CDR3, the DNA is TGCAGCGTTGCCGAGAGACAGGGGAACACTGAAGCTTTCTTT. The full variable domain, with the rest looked up from reference TRBV29-1 and TRBJ1-1, is SAVISQKPSRDICQRGTSLTIQCQVDSQVTMMFWYRQQPGQSLTLIATANQGSEATYESGFVIDKFPISRPNLTFSTLTVSNMSPEDSSIYLCSVAERQGNTEAFFGQGTRLTVV.

DNA of the CDR3: TGTGCCAGCAGAGACCGGGACAGGGGCCACGAGCAGTACTTC. This codes for CASRDRDRGHEQYF. The chain recombines TRBV6-5 with TRBJ2-7; 10 bases map to TRBD1. Germline V gene lookup returns CDR1 MNHEY and CDR2 SVGAGI. With 6 bases clipped from V and 5 bases from J, the junction kept 7 bases outside the gene matches. CDR3 length: 14 residues.

The chain uses TRBV24-1 and TRBJ2-3; 11 bases agree with TRBD1. The J segment lost 6 bases and the V segment lost 2 bases, leaving 3 bases of the junction unmatched. The CDR3 consists of 15 residues. CDR1 is KGHDR, CDR2 SFDVKD, per germline. The CDR3 DNA reads as TGTGCCACCAGTGATTCGGGACAGGGGGTCGATACGCAGTATTTT. Encoded protein: CATSDSGQGVDTQYF.

The chain uses TRBV7-3 and TRBJ2-1; 10 bases match TRBD2. V shed 6 bases, J shed 7 bases, and the junction held 9 bases outside the gene matches. This CDR3 has 15 residues. Looked up from germline, CDR1 is SGHTA and CDR2 is FQGTGA. The CDR3 sequence: CASSSGGTSENEQFF. CDR3 DNA sequence: TGTGCCAGCAGTTCAGGCGGGACTAGCGAGAATGAGCAGTTCTTC.

The chain joins TRBV6-6 to TRBJ2-3; D call uncertain. This CDR3 has 12 amino acids. Germline values: CDR1 MNHNY, CDR2 SVGAGI (reference sequence). Trimming took 6 bases from V and 4 from J, leaving 8 bases between them. The CDR3 DNA reads as TGTGCCAGCAGCCCGTTTGCAGATACGCAGTATTTT. Residues: CASSPFADTQYF.

In this sample, this clone turned up a few times. The CDR3 region has the DNA TGTGCCTCGAGGGGACTAGCGGGGACAGAGACCCAGTACTTC. Translation: CASRGLAGTETQYF. The chain recombines TRBV27 with TRBJ2-5; TRBD2 agrees at 13 bases. The germline V gene has CDR1 MNHEY and CDR2 SMNVEV (reference sequence). With 11 bases clipped from V and 4 bases from J, the junction kept 7 bases outside the gene matches. There are 14 residues in the CDR3.

This clone was seen only once. This chain joins TRBV29-1 and TRBJ2-4; 14 bases are shared with TRBD2. The CDR3 has 14 residues. Germline V CDR1 and CDR2: SQVTM, ANQGSEA. The ends lost 6 bases at V and 5 bases at J; junction bases unmatched: 3. The CDR3 nucleotides read TGCAGCGTAGGACTAGCGGGAGGAGAAAACATTCAGTACTTC. It yields the protein CSVGLAGGENIQYF.

This sequence joins TRBV19 and TRBJ2-4; the D gene is possibly TRBD1 (5 bases). Germline lookup yields CDR1 LNHDA and CDR2 SQIVND (reference sequence). The CDR3 is 15 amino acids. Trimming removed 1 base from V and 7 bases from J, with 14 bases in between. CDR3 DNA sequence: TGTGCCAGTAGTATAGCCGGGCGTCAGGGTAACATTCAGTACTTC. Translating gives CASSIAGRQGNIQYF.

The chain joins TRBV6-5 to TRBJ2-7, with 7 bases matching TRBD1. The CDR3 is made up of 12 amino acids. The ends lost 9 bases at V and 4 bases at J; junction bases unmatched: 6. The germline V gene encodes CDR1 MNHEY and CDR2 SVGAGI. In DNA, the CDR3 is TGTGCCAGGGAACCAGGGGGATACGAGCAGTACTTC. This gives the protein CAREPGGYEQYF.

This chain joins TRBV28 and TRBJ1-6, with 7 bases that match TRBD1. The CDR3 is 15 residues long. The V and J ends lost 6 bases and 7 bases, in that order; junction bases with no gene match: 9. From germline, CDR1 is MDHEN and CDR2 SYDVKM. The CDR3 reads CASSPRTGENSPLHF. CDR3 DNA: TGTGCCAGCAGCCCACGAACAGGGGAGAATTCACCCCTCCACTTT.

The table lists this clone with a few counts. This sequence joins TRBV29-1 and TRBJ2-1; TRBD2 agrees at 10 bases. J gave up 0 bases and V 2 bases, and 10 bases lay outside the gene matches. The CDR3 is 18 residues long. Per the germline V gene, CDR1 is SQVTM and CDR2 is ANQGSEA. The CDR3 reads CSVERYLAGDNSYNEQFF. For the CDR3, the DNA is TGCAGCGTTGAAAGGTATCTAGCGGGAGACAACTCCTACAATGAGCAGTTCTTC.

In this sample, this clone turned up many times. V gene TRBV11-3 combines with J gene TRBJ2-2, with D unresolved. The CDR3 totals 13 residues. Deletions cut 2 bases from V and 4 bases from J, with 5 bases between. Germline V CDR1 and CDR2: SGHNT, YENEEA. The CDR3 spells CASSLTGTGELFF. Here the CDR3 DNA reads TGTGCCAGCAGCTTAACGGGCACCGGGGAGCTGTTTTTT.

This chain joins TRBV6-5 and TRBJ2-2; 7 bases map to TRBD1. Trimming at V came to 2 bases and at J to 4 bases, leaving 1 base not matched to a gene. The CDR3 runs 14 residues. The germline CDR1 and CDR2 sequences are MNHEY and SVGAGI. The CDR3 spells CASSYAGGTGELFF. The CDR3 DNA reads TGTGCCAGCAGTTACGCAGGGGGCACCGGGGAGCTGTTTTTT.

The CDR3 DNA reads TGTGCCAGCACCCTAGGGGGCTCTGGAAACACCATATATTTT. As protein: CASTLGGSGNTIYF. The chain uses TRBV25-1 and TRBJ1-3; D might be TRBD1 (6 bases). The germline V gene has CDR1 MGHDK and CDR2 SYGVNS. V lost 7 bases, J lost 0 bases, and 10 bases lay in between. CDR3 length equals 14 residues.

V gene TRBV6-2 or TRBV6-3 combines with J gene TRBJ2-2; 8 bases match TRBD1. The CDR3 totals 15 residues. V shed 4 bases, J shed 6 bases, and the junction held 7 bases outside the gene matches. In germline, CDR1 is MNHEY, CDR2 SVGEGT. The CDR3 coding sequence is TGTGCCAGCAGTTTCGGACAGGGAAAAGCCGGGGAGCTGTTTTTT. This codes for CASSFGQGKAGELFF.

The V call is TRBV4-2, the J call TRBJ2-7; D is possibly TRBD2 (6 bases). The CDR3 has 15 residues. The V end was cut by 1 base, the J end by 3 bases, with 13 bases between. CDR1 and CDR2 from the germline V gene are LGHNA and YNFKEQ. In nucleotides, the CDR3 is TGTGCCAGCAGCCAAGGGGCGGGATCCAACTACGAGCAGTACTTC. Translated, it gives CASSQGAGSNYEQYF.

The rearrangement links TRBV9 to TRBJ2-7, with D uncertain. V was shortened by 4 bases and J by 10 bases, with 18 bases between the two germline ends. Germline V gene sequence: CDR1 SGDLS, CDR2 YYNGEE. The length of the CDR3 is 13 residues. The chain's CDR3 is CASSSRPDSIQYF. CDR3 bases: TGTGCCAGCAGCTCAAGACCCGACTCAATCCAGTACTTC.

The V gene is TRBV7-2, the J gene TRBJ2-3; weak D call: TRBD2 (5 bases). Trimming removed 6 bases from V and 2 bases from J, with 15 bases in between. The V gene's germline CDR1 is SGHTA and CDR2 FQGNSA. This CDR3 is 15 amino acids long. In nucleotides, the CDR3 is TGTGCCAGCAGTCCCACTAGTCCCGCCACAGATACGCAGTATTTT. The encoded protein is CASSPTSPATDTQYF.

The chain links TRBV27 to TRBJ1-1; TRBD1 might be the D (5 bases). Trimming took off 7 bases at V and 6 bases at J, with 21 bases between the two ends. Germline V CDR1 and CDR2: MNHEY, SMNVEV (reference sequence). The CDR3 spans 15 residues. CDR3 coding DNA: TGTGCCAGCAACGGAAGGCGCCAGGGATCCGCTGAAGCTTTCTTT. This codes for CASNGRRQGSAEAFF.

This chain uses TRBV6-1 with TRBJ2-5, with D perhaps TRBD1 (5 bases). Germline loops: CDR1 MNHNS, CDR2 SASEGT. Deletions cut 2 bases from V and 4 bases from J, with 14 bases between. The CDR3 spans 15 residues. The CDR3 protein is CASSEWLGARETQYF. The CDR3 DNA sequence: TGTGCCAGCAGTGAATGGTTAGGGGCACGAGAGACCCAGTACTTC.

This clone was detected a few times. V gene TRBV9 combines with J gene TRBJ1-1; D is unclear. Germline V lookup: CDR1 SGDLS, CDR2 YYNGEE. CDR3 length: 13 residues. Trimming took off 0 bases at V and 3 bases at J, with 6 bases between the two ends. Here the CDR3 reads CASSVGGDTEAFF. The CDR3 bases are TGTGCCAGCAGCGTAGGTGGAGACACTGAAGCTTTCTTT.

This chain connects TRBV7-9 to TRBJ2-7; 7 bases agree with TRBD2. V shed 2 bases, J shed 5 bases, and the junction held 9 bases outside the gene matches. CDR3 length equals 15 residues. Per the germline V gene, CDR1 is SEHNR and CDR2 is FQNEAQ (reference sequence). CDR3 nucleotides: TGTGCCAGCAGCTTAAACGCGGGAGAAAAGGACGAGCAGTACTTC. Translation: CASSLNAGEKDEQYF. Looking up the rest from reference TRBV7-9 and TRBJ2-7 gives the full variable domain: DTGVSQNPRHKITKRGQNVTFRCDPISEHNRLYWYRQTLGQGPEFLTYFQNEAQLEKSRLLSDRFSAERPKGSFSTLEIQRTEQGDSAMYLCASSLNAGEKDEQYFGPGTRLTVT.

V gene TRBV7-3 combines with J gene TRBJ2-3; D is unresolved. Deletions cut 8 bases from V and 2 bases from J, with 14 bases between. The CDR3 totals 14 residues. CDR1 is SGHTA, CDR2 FQGTGA, per germline. The CDR3: CASSGGPHTDTQYF. CDR3 DNA sequence: TGTGCCAGCTCTGGCGGTCCCCACACAGATACGCAGTATTTT.

This clone was observed once. The chain couples TRBV7-2 to TRBJ2-6; TRBD1 might be the D (6 bases). The CDR3 has 17 residues. Germline loops: CDR1 SGHTA, CDR2 FQGNSA. The V and J ends lost 5 bases and 0 bases respectively, with 14 bases between them. The CDR3 region has the DNA TGTGCCAGCAGCACCCGACAGGCTTTCTCTGGGGCCAACGTCCTGACTTTC. Translating it yields CASSTRQAFSGANVLTF.

As for this clone: Since a much larger clone is just one base distant, this may be a read error. The chain uses TRBV6-4 and TRBJ1-2; 10 bases are shared with TRBD1. The CDR3 contains 13 residues. Germline V CDR1 and CDR2: MRHNA, SNTAGT. V shed 5 bases and J 6 bases; nucleotides not matched to a gene: 3. The CDR3 sequence: CASSMTGGNGYTF. The CDR3, as DNA: TGTGCCAGCAGTATGACAGGGGGCAATGGCTACACCTTC.

On this clone itself: Within the sample, other DNA sequences also encode this same CDR3. The chain combines TRBV4-1 with TRBJ2-7, with D possibly matching TRBD1 (7 bases). CDR3 length: 15 residues. V shed 1 base and J shed 3 bases, with 13 bases lying between them. From germline, CDR1 is MGHRA and CDR2 YSYEKL. CDR3 sequence reads: CASSQGQGGSYEQYF. CDR3 bases: TGCGCCAGCAGCCAAGGGCAGGGGGGCAGCTACGAGCAGTACTTC.

The chain is built from TRBV11-1 and TRBJ2-7, with 7 bases matching TRBD1. The CDR3 is made up of 14 amino acids. Germline V lookup: CDR1 SGHAT, CDR2 FQDESV (reference sequence). V was clipped by 5 bases and J by 1 base; unmatched bases: 5. CDR3 in DNA: TGTGCCAGCAGCGACAGGGTGGTGTCCTACGAGCAGTACTTC. It yields the protein CASSDRVVSYEQYF.

CDR3 sequence (DNA): TGCAGTGCTGGGGCGGAGGGCTACACCTTC. Translating gives CSAGAEGYTF. The V gene is TRBV20-1, the J gene TRBJ1-2, with a possible D match to TRBD1 (5 bases). Germline V gene lookup returns CDR1 DFQATT and CDR2 SNEGSKA (reference sequence). This CDR3 comprises 10 residues. Trimming left V 5 bases short and J 8 bases short, with 9 bases between.

V and J are TRBV7-3 and TRBJ2-3; D is possibly TRBD1 (6 bases). V was cut by 7 bases and J by 2 bases, with 10 bases left in between. This CDR3 contains 13 residues. Germline V gene lookup returns CDR1 SGHTA and CDR2 FQGTGA. The CDR3 DNA reads as TGTGCCAGCAACCAGGGGCCCACAGATACGCAGTATTTT. Translated: CASNQGPTDTQYF.

This clone was observed a handful of times. The CDR3 protein is CASSVGLAGVDEQYF. Written as DNA, the CDR3 is TGTGCCAGCAGTGTCGGGCTAGCGGGAGTTGACGAGCAGTACTTC. The chain links TRBV2 to TRBJ2-7; 10 bases match TRBD2. V shed 4 bases and J 5 bases; nucleotides not matched to a gene: 8. This CDR3 contains 15 residues. Germline loops: CDR1 SNHLY, CDR2 FYNNEI.